Listed below are T cell receptor beta chains from one sample, sequenced in a study of blood T cell repertoires in COVID-19. Assay: immunoSEQ multiplex PCR; the TCRdb copy retains only in-frame clones and omits some. Here the sample spans about 120,000 clones, around 87% being singletons. Specimen: peripheral blood. The receptors originated from a woman between 70 and 85 years old with acute or convalescent COVID-19. The CDR3 runs from the conserved cysteine through the conserved F or W. D genes are given only for firm matches. The size of a clone is reported for some rows only, either as once, few or many, or as a class for expanded clones.

j_call v_call clone_size d_call cdr3_nt cdr3_aa
TRBJ2-5 TRBV19 NA TRBD1 TGTGCCAGTAGTATAGCCGGGACAGGGAAGACCCAGTACTTC CASSIAGTGKTQYF
TRBJ2-3 TRBV30 NA NA TGTGCCTGGAGAGGGAGCGGGCTGGGCACAGATACGCAGTATTTT CAWRGSGLGTDTQYF
TRBJ1-2 TRBV3-1/TRBV3-2 NA NA TGTGCCAGCAGCGACAGGAACTACTATGGCTACACCTTC CASSDRNYYGYTF
TRBJ1-5 TRBV30 NA NA TGTGCCTGGAGGGAACAGGGAAATCAGCCCCAGCATTTT CAWREQGNQPQHF
TRBJ1-1 TRBV6-5 NA TRBD1 TGTGCCAGCAACGGGGACAGGGTAGACACTGAAGCTTTCTTT CASNGDRVDTEAFF
TRBJ1-6 TRBV5-4 NA NA TGTGCCAGCAGCAATGAGGGACTCTATAATTCACCCCTCCACTTT CASSNEGLYNSPLHF
TRBJ2-7 TRBV11-2 NA TRBD1 TGTGCCAGCAGCTCGGACAGGGAACACGAGCAGTACTTC CASSSDREHEQYF
TRBJ1-1 TRBV5-1 NA TRBD1 TGCGCCAGCAGCATAAGAGGGGGCTGGAACACTGAAGCTTTCTTT CASSIRGGWNTEAFF
TRBJ2-3 TRBV4-1 few NA TGCGCCAGCAGCCGCGGGGAGGGCGGGGGCAGCACAGATACGCAGTATTTT CASSRGEGGGSTDTQYF
TRBJ1-1 TRBV14 NA NA TGTGCCAGCAGCCAAGAGCCTACCCCTGAAGCTTTCTTT CASSQEPTPEAFF
TRBJ1-6 TRBV3-1/TRBV3-2 few TRBD1 TGTGCCAGCAGCCGGTTTGGTGGCGGGGACAGGGCCACCCCACCCCTCCACTTT CASSRFGGGDRATPPLHF
TRBJ1-2 TRBV2 NA NA TGTGCCAGCAGGGAGGGGTTCGAAGATGCGGGCTACACCTTC CASREGFEDAGYTF
TRBJ2-7 TRBV5-1 NA TRBD2 TGCGCCAGCAGCTTGGAGATAGCGGGGGACTACGAGCAGTACTTC CASSLEIAGDYEQYF
TRBJ1-5 TRBV19 NA NA TGTGCCAGTAGTCCTCTGACAGGTTGGGGCATCAATCAGCCCCAGCATTTT CASSPLTGWGINQPQHF
TRBJ2-7 TRBV29-1 NA TRBD2 TGCAGCGCTGGGACTAGCTTAGGTCTCTACGAGCAGTACTTC CSAGTSLGLYEQYF
TRBJ2-7 TRBV28 NA NA TGTGCCAGCTTCGCCGGGGACAAGTACGAGCAGTACTTC CASFAGDKYEQYF
TRBJ1-1 TRBV7-3 NA NA TGTGCCAGCAGCTTAGGGCGGGGTGGGACTGAAGCTTTCTTT CASSLGRGGTEAFF
TRBJ1-1 TRBV5-1 NA NA TGCGCCAGCAAGGGGGTACAGATGAACACTGAAGCTTTCTTT CASKGVQMNTEAFF
TRBJ1-6 TRBV30 NA TRBD1 TGTGCCTGGAGTGTAGAGGGGGCGCGGTATTCACCCCTCCACTTT CAWSVEGARYSPLHF
TRBJ1-1 TRBV3-1/TRBV3-2 few NA TGTGCCAGCAGCCAAGCCGGGGTGGGTGGTCAAGCTTTCTTT CASSQAGVGGQAFF
TRBJ2-7 TRBV9 few NA TGTGCCAGCGACCGTGGCGGGGAAGGCTACGAGCAGTACTTC CASDRGGEGYEQYF
TRBJ2-2 TRBV7-3 NA NA TGTGCCAGCAGCTTAAGACCAGGGAACACCGGGGAGCTGTTTTTT CASSLRPGNTGELFF
TRBJ1-1 TRBV2 NA TRBD1 TGTGCCAGCGGAGTGAGGAGGGACAGGGCAGAAGCTTTCTTT CASGVRRDRAEAFF
TRBJ2-2 TRBV5-1 NA TRBD1 TGCGCCAGCAGCTCCCTTCCGGGACAGGAAAACACCGGGGAGCTGTTTTTT CASSSLPGQENTGELFF
TRBJ1-2 TRBV5-4 NA TRBD1 TGTGCCAGCAGTCATCGGACAGGGCCTGTACATGGCTACACCTTC CASSHRTGPVHGYTF
TRBJ1-2 TRBV30 NA NA TGTGCCTGGGACAGGCGCAACTTCGATGGCTACACCTTC CAWDRRNFDGYTF
TRBJ1-2 TRBV28 NA NA TGTGCCAGCAGTTCTCTGGGGGGGAGGGATTCTGGCTACACCTTC CASSSLGGRDSGYTF
TRBJ1-1 TRBV6-6 NA NA TGTGCCAGCAGTTACGTGGGCCTGGGCACTGAAGCTTTCTTT CASSYVGLGTEAFF
TRBJ2-1 TRBV2 NA NA TGTGCCAGCTGGCAAGCAGGCCTCTACAATGAGCAGTTCTTC CASWQAGLYNEQFF
TRBJ1-6 TRBV6-5 NA NA TGTGCCAGCAGACCTCCCGGGACAAAAAATTCACCCCTCCACTTT CASRPPGTKNSPLHF
TRBJ1-5 TRBV6-5 NA TRBD1 TGTGCCAGCAGGGGGGACAGAGCTAACAATCAGCCCCAGCATTTT CASRGDRANNQPQHF
TRBJ2-2 TRBV3-1/TRBV3-2 NA TRBD2 TGTGCCAGCAGCGCTACTAGCGGGGGGGCTTCCGGGGAGCTGTTTTTT CASSATSGGASGELFF
TRBJ1-1 TRBV20-1 NA NA TGCAGTTTACAGGGAAACACTGAAGCTTTCTTT CSLQGNTEAFF
TRBJ1-5 TRBV4-1 NA NA TGCGCCAGCAGCCAAGGTCGGCCAGGGGTATATAGCAATCAGCCCCAGCATTTT CASSQGRPGVYSNQPQHF
TRBJ2-5 TRBV15 NA NA TGTGCCACCAGCAGAGATGAGGAGACCCAGTACTTC CATSRDEETQYF
TRBJ1-5 TRBV5-5 NA TRBD1 TGTGCCAGCACCCTCGGACAGGGGGGTCAGCCCCAGCATTTT CASTLGQGGQPQHF
TRBJ2-4 TRBV6-2/TRBV6-3 NA TRBD2 TGTGCCAGCAGTAGCGGGGCAGCCAAAAACATTCAGTACTTC CASSSGAAKNIQYF
TRBJ2-2 TRBV18 NA NA TGTGCCAGCTCACCCCGAACGGGACATAACACCGGGGAGCTGTTTTTT CASSPRTGHNTGELFF
TRBJ2-7 TRBV3-1/TRBV3-2 NA TRBD1 TGTGCCAGCAGCCGGGGAGGGACAGGGGGTTACGAGCAGTACTTC CASSRGGTGGYEQYF
TRBJ2-7 TRBV15 NA NA TGTGCCACCAGTGGGAGAGGGCGAGTCGACGAGCAGTACTTC CATSGRGRVDEQYF
TRBJ1-5 TRBV6-4 once NA TGTGCCAGCAGTCCGGACACAGATCAGCCCCAGCATTTT CASSPDTDQPQHF
TRBJ1-3 TRBV7-9 NA NA TGTGCCAGCAGCTTGAGCCCCTCTGGAAACACCATATATTTT CASSLSPSGNTIYF
TRBJ1-2 TRBV20-1 NA TRBD1 TGCAGTGCTCGACAGGGAGATGGCTACACCTTC CSARQGDGYTF
TRBJ2-7 TRBV18 NA NA TGTGCCAGCTCCCTCCCCCCGGGGGACGAGCAGTACTTC CASSLPPGDEQYF
TRBJ1-4 TRBV30 NA TRBD1 TGTGCCTGGAGTGAAGACAGGGTTAAACTGTTTTTT CAWSEDRVKLFF
TRBJ2-7 TRBV18 NA NA TGTGCCAGCTCACCAGGGCAGGAATATTACGAGCAGTACTTC CASSPGQEYYEQYF
TRBJ1-2 TRBV6-5 NA TRBD1 TGTGCCAGCAGCAAGGGACAGCCTAAGGATGGCTACACCTTC CASSKGQPKDGYTF
TRBJ2-7 TRBV7-3 NA TRBD2 TGTGCCAGCAGCGTACTAGCGGGGGGGTCCGAGCAGTACTTC CASSVLAGGSEQYF